This is a list of T cell receptor beta chains from one sample in a study of blood T cell repertoires in COVID-19. The repertoire was sequenced with immunoSEQ multiplex PCR; TCRdb's copy has only in-frame clones and lacks some. The sample has some 7,600 clones; about 87% are singletons. Material for sequencing was peripheral blood. The receptors shown here come from a human donor in a cohort sampled during active COVID-19. Both conserved end residues are part of each CDR3. A D gene is named only where the DNA matches it firmly. Size values are once, few and many counts, or a class for expanded clones, and some rows have none.

.	TRBV18	.	TRBJ1-4	CATFSSRGFNEKLFF	TGTGCCACCTTCTCTAGTAGAGGCTTTAATGAAAAACTGTTTTTT
.	TRBV11-3	.	TRBJ1-6	CASSLVSSYNSPLHF	TGTGCCAGCAGCTTAGTCAGCTCCTATAATTCACCCCTCCACTTT
.	TRBV7-5	.	TRBJ2-5	CVRSFREGWETQYF	TGTGTCAGAAGCTTCCGGGAGGGATGGGAGACCCAGTACTTC
.	TRBV2	few	TRBJ2-1	CASRLSSYNEQFF	TGTGCCAGCAGGTTGAGCTCCTACAATGAGCAGTTCTTC
.	TRBV19	.	TRBJ2-1	CASSIDPYLDEQFF	TGTGCCAGTAGTATAGATCCCTACCTCGATGAGCAGTTCTTC
.	TRBV2	.	TRBJ2-3	CASNTRSTDTQYF	TGTGCCAGCAATACTAGGAGCACAGATACGCAGTATTTT
.	TRBV29-1	.	TRBJ2-7	CSDRLGYEQYF	TGCAGCGACAGGCTAGGCTACGAGCAGTACTTC
TRBD2	TRBV10-3	.	TRBJ2-1	CAISRSGEGLNEQFF	TGTGCCATCAGCCGGTCGGGGGAGGGCCTAAATGAGCAGTTCTTC
.	TRBV19	.	TRBJ1-5	CASSSFGSNQPQHF	TGTGCCAGTAGTAGCTTTGGCAGCAATCAGCCCCAGCATTTT
.	TRBV5-4	.	TRBJ1-1	CASSSPIRGGTEAFF	TGTGCCAGCAGTTCGCCCATACGCGGGGGAACTGAAGCTTTCTTT
TRBD2	TRBV3-1/TRBV3-2	.	TRBJ2-5	CASSQVWTSGREETQYF	TGTGCCAGCAGCCAAGTCTGGACTAGCGGGAGGGAGGAGACCCAGTACTTC
TRBD2	TRBV19	.	TRBJ2-1	CASSIAGTRRGEQFF	TGTGCCAGTAGTATTGCGGGGACTAGGCGTGGTGAGCAGTTCTTC
TRBD1	TRBV28	.	TRBJ2-3	CASSEGQGITDTQYF	TGTGCCAGCAGCGAGGGACAGGGGATCACAGATACGCAGTATTTT
TRBD1	TRBV7-6	.	TRBJ2-7	CASSTSRDSRISSYEQYF	TGTGCCAGCAGCACGTCCCGGGACAGCCGTATAAGCTCCTACGAGCAGTACTTC
.	TRBV4-2	.	TRBJ2-1	CASSQGAAPLGEQFF	TGTGCCAGCAGCCAAGGAGCCGCCCCTCTCGGTGAGCAGTTCTTC
.	TRBV29-1	.	TRBJ2-2	CSAKDTTNTGELFF	TGCAGCGCTAAGGACACTACGAACACCGGGGAGCTGTTTTTT
.	TRBV14	.	TRBJ1-2	CASSPRHDGYTF	TGTGCCAGCAGCCCTCGACATGACGGCTACACCTTC
TRBD2	TRBV5-1	.	TRBJ2-2	CASSPGLADTGELFF	TGCGCCAGCAGCCCGGGACTAGCGGACACCGGGGAGCTGTTTTTT
TRBD1	TRBV6-5	.	TRBJ1-4	CASWSGGEKLFF	TGTGCCAGCTGGTCAGGGGGTGAAAAACTGTTTTTT
.	TRBV15	.	TRBJ2-3	CATSRVSGVQGWDTQYF	TGTGCCACCAGCAGAGTCTCGGGAGTTCAGGGCTGGGATACGCAGTATTTT
TRBD2	TRBV2	.	TRBJ2-1	CASSRTSGRYNEQFF	TGTGCCAGCAGTCGGACTAGCGGGAGGTACAATGAGCAGTTCTTC
TRBD1	TRBV19	.	TRBJ2-1	CASSTGGGEQFF	TGTGCCAGTAGTACAGGGGGCGGTGAGCAGTTCTTC
.	TRBV27	.	TRBJ1-1	CASSPNRDTEAFF	TGTGCCAGCAGCCCGAACAGGGACACTGAAGCTTTCTTT
TRBD1	TRBV2	.	TRBJ1-6	CASRAGTGGNSPLHF	TGTGCCAGCAGAGCTGGGACAGGGGGGAATTCACCCCTCCACTTT
.	TRBV9	.	TRBJ1-2	CASSPKGGAYGYTF	TGTGCCAGCAGCCCCAAGGGGGGGGCCTATGGCTACACCTTC
TRBD2	TRBV28	.	TRBJ2-3	CASSLFPPGLAVDTQYF	TGTGCCAGCAGTTTATTTCCCCCGGGACTAGCAGTAGATACGCAGTATTTT
TRBD2	TRBV7-9	.	TRBJ2-5	CASSPRPSGRFVETQYF	TGTGCCAGCAGTCCGAGGCCCAGCGGGAGATTTGTAGAGACCCAGTACTTC
TRBD2	TRBV5-5	.	TRBJ2-1	CASSLVGLGNEQFF	TGTGCCAGCAGCTTGGTAGGACTAGGTAATGAGCAGTTCTTC
TRBD1	TRBV19	.	TRBJ1-2	CASSNPGQGVFYGHTF	TGTGCCAGTAGTAATCCGGGACAGGGCGTATTCTATGGCCACACCTTC
TRBD1	TRBV18	.	TRBJ1-1	CASSADRGNTEAFF	TGTGCCAGCTCAGCTGACAGGGGTAACACTGAAGCTTTCTTT
.	TRBV20-1	.	TRBJ1-1	CSASVMLNTEAFF	TGCAGTGCTAGTGTCATGTTGAACACTGAAGCTTTCTTT
TRBD2	TRBV3-1/TRBV3-2	.	TRBJ2-7	CASSQAGGGNYEQYF	TGTGCCAGCAGCCAAGCTGGCGGGGGGAACTACGAGCAGTACTTC
TRBD2	TRBV28	.	TRBJ2-3	CASSRDGTSGRQLTDTQYF	TGTGCCAGCAGTCGGGACGGGACTAGCGGGAGGCAACTCACAGATACGCAGTATTTT
.	TRBV28	.	TRBJ1-1	CASSPVGGRRQKAFF	TGTGCCAGCAGCCCCGTCGGGGGGCGTAGGCAAAAGGCTTTCTTT
TRBD2	TRBV4-2	.	TRBJ2-7	CASSQLGGTSGKNYEQYF	TGTGCCAGCAGCCAACTGGGGGGGACTAGCGGGAAGAATTACGAGCAGTACTTC
.	TRBV5-6	.	TRBJ2-1	CASSSGNEQFF	TGTGCCAGCAGTTCCGGGAATGAGCAGTTCTTC
TRBD1	TRBV27	.	TRBJ2-5	CASRLKTGLRETQYF	TGTGCCAGCAGACTGAAGACAGGGCTGAGAGAGACCCAGTACTTC
TRBD2	TRBV11-3	.	TRBJ2-2	CASSSPKFPQAGGNTGELFF	TGTGCCAGCAGCTCCCCTAAGTTCCCCCAAGCGGGAGGGAACACCGGGGAGCTGTTTTTT
TRBD2	TRBV5-1	.	TRBJ2-1	CASSLETSAYNEQFF	TGCGCCAGCAGCTTGGAGACTAGCGCCTACAATGAGCAGTTCTTC
TRBD1	TRBV28	.	TRBJ2-5	CASSWTGTETQYF	TGTGCCAGCAGTTGGACAGGGACAGAGACCCAGTACTTC
.	TRBV30	.	TRBJ1-6	CAWSQGFGNDSPLHF	TGTGCCTGGAGTCAGGGGTTCGGGAATGATTCACCCCTCCACTTT
.	TRBV5-1	.	TRBJ2-1	CASSSDSYNEQFF	TGCGCCAGCAGCTCGGACAGTTACAATGAGCAGTTCTTC
TRBD2	TRBV30	.	TRBJ2-5	CACAGTSGGETQYF	TGTGCCTGTGCCGGGACTAGCGGAGGAGAGACCCAGTACTTC
TRBD1	TRBV23-1	few	TRBJ1-5	CASSQHRGSNQPQHF	TGCGCCAGCAGTCAGCACAGGGGTAGCAATCAGCCCCAGCATTTT
.	TRBV28	.	TRBJ2-7	CASRPGAGVIYEQYF	TGTGCCAGCAGGCCCGGGGCAGGGGTCATCTACGAGCAGTACTTC
.	TRBV5-1	.	TRBJ1-1	CASSFAPGPENTEAFF	TGCGCCAGCAGCTTTGCGCCAGGGCCGGAGAACACTGAAGCTTTCTTT
.	TRBV28	few	TRBJ2-5	CASSNTPTGVPETQYF	TGTGCCAGCAGCAACACCCCGACGGGGGTCCCAGAGACCCAGTACTTC
TRBD2	TRBV24-1	.	TRBJ2-1	CATSDPRLAGFNEQFF	TGTGCCACCAGTGATCCGCGGCTAGCGGGATTCAATGAGCAGTTCTTC
TRBD2	TRBV28	.	TRBJ2-7	CASSQTGLAASYEQYF	TGTGCCAGCAGTCAAACGGGGCTAGCGGCCTCCTACGAGCAGTACTTC
TRBD2	TRBV7-8	.	TRBJ2-1	CASSPRVAGGRSVKQFF	TGTGCCAGCAGCCCCAGGGTAGCGGGAGGGCGGTCGGTTAAGCAGTTCTTC
TRBD2	TRBV5-4	.	TRBJ2-7	CASSFIISGIPDF	TGTGCCAGCAGCTTTATAATTAGCGGGATACCTGACTTC
.	TRBV5-1	.	TRBJ2-7	CASTEHRAPEEQYF	TGCGCCAGCACCGAACACAGGGCTCCAGAGGAGCAGTACTTC
.	TRBV15	.	TRBJ2-4	CATSRVGVDIQYF	TGTGCCACCAGCAGAGTCGGGGTGGACATTCAGTACTTC
.	TRBV28	.	TRBJ2-1	CASWRSNNEQFF	TGTGCCAGCTGGCGGAGCAACAATGAGCAGTTCTTC
TRBD1	TRBV3-1/TRBV3-2	.	TRBJ2-7	CASSQNRDSYEQYF	TGTGCCAGCAGCCAGAACCGGGACAGCTACGAGCAGTACTTC